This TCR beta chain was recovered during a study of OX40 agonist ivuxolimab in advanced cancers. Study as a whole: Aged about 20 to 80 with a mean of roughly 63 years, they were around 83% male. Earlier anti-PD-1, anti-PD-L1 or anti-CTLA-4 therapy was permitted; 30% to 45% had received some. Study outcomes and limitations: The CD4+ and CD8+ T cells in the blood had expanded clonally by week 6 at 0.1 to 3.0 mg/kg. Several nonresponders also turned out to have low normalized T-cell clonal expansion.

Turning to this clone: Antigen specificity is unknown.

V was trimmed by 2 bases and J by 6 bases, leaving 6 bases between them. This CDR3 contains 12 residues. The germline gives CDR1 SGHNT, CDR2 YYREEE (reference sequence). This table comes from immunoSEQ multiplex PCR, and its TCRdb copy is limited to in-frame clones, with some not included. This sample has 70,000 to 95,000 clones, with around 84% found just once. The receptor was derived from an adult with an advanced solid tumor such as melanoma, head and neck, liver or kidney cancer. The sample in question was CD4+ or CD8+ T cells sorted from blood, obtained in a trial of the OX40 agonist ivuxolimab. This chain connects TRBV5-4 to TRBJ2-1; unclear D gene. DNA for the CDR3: TGTGCCAGCAGCTTACAGAGCAATGAGCAGTTCTTC. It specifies CASSLQSNEQFF. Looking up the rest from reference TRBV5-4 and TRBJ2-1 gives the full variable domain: ETGVTQSPTHLIKTRGQQVTLRCSSQSGHNTVSWYQQALGQGPQFIFQYYREEENGRGNFPPRFSGLQFPNYSSELNVNALELDDSALYLCASSLQSNEQFFGPGTRLTVL.